Detailed here is one T cell receptor beta chain. The target antigen is unknown. Germline assignment: CDR1 LGHNA and CDR2 YNFKEQ. CDR3 length: 15 amino acids. With 0 bases removed from V and 9 bases from J, the gap between germline ends came to 17 bases. The PCR used 60 Vbeta and 13 Jbeta primers. Repertoires were generated with immunoSEQ multiplex PCR, while TCRdb's copy carries only in-frame clones and drops some. The sample yields about 140,000 clones, 80% seen once. This specimen belongs to a study of cytomegalovirus exposure and HLA in healthy donors. General study results and limits: HLA-A and HLA-B allele assignments for most subjects were reportedly predicted accurately using TCR beta sequences. In a later analysis, compared with equally common non-associated chains, HLA-associated beta chains were more expanded. In a later analysis, common viral pathogens appeared linked to several of the most significant clusters. Investigators reported about 160 TCR beta chains as tied to cytomegalovirus.

This clonotype was obtained from a male donor in good health and CMV-seronegative. Sequencing was performed on PBMCs. The rearrangement links TRBV4-2 to TRBJ1-1; no reliable D call. The CDR3 coding sequence is TGTGCCAGCAGCCAAGAAGTACAAGGCGGCTCTCAAGCTTTCTTT. Translating gives CASSQEVQGGSQAFF.